Described below is a single T cell receptor beta chain sequence and its context. Its antigen specificity is not known. The sample is drawn from a study of CXCR3-negative and CXCR3-positive naive CD8 T cells (dated by TCRdb to the late 2010s). Looking at the study overall: In total, 130 million to 150 million TRB reads were obtained, or roughly 1.5 +/- 0.3 million reads per library. Diversity and physicochemical repertoire analyses covered some eleven donors pooled from two independent experiments. The TRBV-TRBJ cluster analysis covered naive subsets from 5 donors and memory cells from 3 donors.

TCRdb records NextSeq 550 as the sequencer. The Human TCR Profiling Kit (MiLaboratory) was used to make UMI-labeled 5' RACE TRB cDNA libraries. cDNA synthesis used the entire amount of extracted RNA, and PCR amplification then used the entire amount of cDNA produced. Libraries were prepared in parallel using an identical number of PCR cycles. Per the original workflow: With a minimum of two reads required per UMI, MIGEC and MiXCR pulled out about 49,000 +/- 11,000 unique UMI-labeled TRB cDNA molecules from each library. On average, approximately 40,000 +/- 10,000 functional in-frame TRB CDR3 nucleotide clonotypes lacking stop codons were found per library. Diversity metrics, including normalized Shannon-Wiener and Chao1, were computed in VDJtools after downsampling to 5000 UMI-labeled TRB molecules per sample. For the central five CDR3 residues, VDJtools calculated physicochemical properties weighted by clonotype size, namely interaction energy, strength, volume and Kidera factor 4. The reads were reprocessed in TCRdb, with one entry per CDR3 protein sequence and no accompanying DNA. For this entry, the V and J calls and clone size follow TCRdb and not the study's own pipeline. This sample's table lists about 40,000 distinct CDR3 sequences. The leading ten clones occupy more than 7% of the sample.

The CDR3 measures 17 amino acids from cysteine to phenylalanine. No DNA accompanies this entry. Looking up the germline V gene yields CDR1 SGHTA and CDR2 FQGNSA. Overall study outcomes, separate from this receptor: Because CXCR3 expression was partially decreased after cryopreservation, freshly isolated PBMCs were used for most assays. Both naive subsets had comparably high repertoire diversity, while memory CD8+ T cells had much lower repertoire diversity. TRBV-TRBJ usage was similar between naive CXCR3-negative and CXCR3-positive cells from the same donor, while memory cells showed distinct patterns. Because surface CD5, which is linked to self-reactivity in mice, was comparable between the naive subsets, TCR interaction strength was also inferred from TRB CDR3 physicochemical properties.

For every CD8+ T cell subset, 300,000 cells were flow-sorted straight into RLT lysis buffer, and each subset was sorted in triplicate. Peripheral blood mononuclear cells were isolated from buffy coats using standard density gradient centrifugation. An RNeasy Mini Kit was used to extract total RNA from the sorted cells. The clonotype was recovered from a human donor in good health. Some clones in this sample may be carry-over from other donors' samples. The source material was memory CD8+ T cells from blood. Read against the paper, the sample's cell subset or site label means: conventional CD8+ memory T cells (TMEM), sorted as controls. This sequence uses TRBV7-2 and TRBJ2-5; TCRdb returns TRBD2, unconfirmable since there is no DNA. The CDR3 region: CASSLLLAGGHQETQYF.